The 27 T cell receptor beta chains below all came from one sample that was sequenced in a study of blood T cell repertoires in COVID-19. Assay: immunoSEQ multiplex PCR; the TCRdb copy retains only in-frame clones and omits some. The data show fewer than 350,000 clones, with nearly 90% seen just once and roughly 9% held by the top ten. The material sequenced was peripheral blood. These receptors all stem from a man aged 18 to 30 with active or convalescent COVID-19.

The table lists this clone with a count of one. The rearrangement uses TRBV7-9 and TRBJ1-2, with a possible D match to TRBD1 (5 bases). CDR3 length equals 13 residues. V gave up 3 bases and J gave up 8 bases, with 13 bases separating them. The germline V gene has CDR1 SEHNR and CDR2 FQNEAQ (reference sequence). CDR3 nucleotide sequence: TGTGCCAGCAGCTTGGATCAGGGTTTCGGCTACACCTTC. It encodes CASSLDQGFGYTF.

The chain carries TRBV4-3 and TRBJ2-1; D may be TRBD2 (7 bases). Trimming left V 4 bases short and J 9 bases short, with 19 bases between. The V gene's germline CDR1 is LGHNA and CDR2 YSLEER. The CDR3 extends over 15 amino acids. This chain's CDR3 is CASSPDGGPGSEQFF. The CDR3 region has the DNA TGCGCCAGCAGCCCGGACGGGGGGCCGGGCAGTGAGCAGTTCTTC.

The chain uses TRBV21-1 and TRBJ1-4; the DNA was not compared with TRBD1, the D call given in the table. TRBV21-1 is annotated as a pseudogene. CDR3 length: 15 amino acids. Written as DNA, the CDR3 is TGTGCCAGCAGCACATGGACAACAAGTAATGAAAAACTGTTTTTT. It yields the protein CASSTWTTSNEKLFF.

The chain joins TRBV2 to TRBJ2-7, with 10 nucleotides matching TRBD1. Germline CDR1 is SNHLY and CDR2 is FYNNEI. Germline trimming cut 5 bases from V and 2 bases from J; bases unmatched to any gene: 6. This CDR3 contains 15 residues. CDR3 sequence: CASSRPGQGTYEQYF. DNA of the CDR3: TGTGCCAGCAGTCGACCGGGACAGGGGACCTACGAGCAGTACTTC.

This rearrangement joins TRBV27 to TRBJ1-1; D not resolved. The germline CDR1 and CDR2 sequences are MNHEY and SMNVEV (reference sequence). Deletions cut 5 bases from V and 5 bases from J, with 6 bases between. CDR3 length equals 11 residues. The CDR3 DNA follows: TGTGCCAGCAGTGGAGGGACTGAAGCTTTCTTT. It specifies CASSGGTEAFF.

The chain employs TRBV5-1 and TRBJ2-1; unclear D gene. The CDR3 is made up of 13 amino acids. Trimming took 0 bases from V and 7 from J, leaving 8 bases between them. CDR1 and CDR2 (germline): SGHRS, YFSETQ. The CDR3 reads CASSLDLENEQFF. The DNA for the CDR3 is TGCGCCAGCAGCTTGGACCTTGAGAATGAGCAGTTCTTC.

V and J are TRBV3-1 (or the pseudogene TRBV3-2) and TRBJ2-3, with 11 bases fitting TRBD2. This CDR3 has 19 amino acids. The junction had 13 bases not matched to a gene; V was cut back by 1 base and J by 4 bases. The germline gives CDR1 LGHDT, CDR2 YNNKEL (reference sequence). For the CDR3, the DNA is TGTGCCAGCAGCCAAGTCCTGGCGCGGTCTAGCGGGGGGTCAGATACGCAGTATTTT. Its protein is CASSQVLARSSGGSDTQYF.

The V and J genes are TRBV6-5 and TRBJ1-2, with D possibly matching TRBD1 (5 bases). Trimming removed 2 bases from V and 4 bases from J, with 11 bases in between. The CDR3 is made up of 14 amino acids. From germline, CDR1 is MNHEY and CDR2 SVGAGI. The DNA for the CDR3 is TGTGCCAGCAGTTACATCAGGGCAGGCTATGGCTACACCTTC. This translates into CASSYIRAGYGYTF.

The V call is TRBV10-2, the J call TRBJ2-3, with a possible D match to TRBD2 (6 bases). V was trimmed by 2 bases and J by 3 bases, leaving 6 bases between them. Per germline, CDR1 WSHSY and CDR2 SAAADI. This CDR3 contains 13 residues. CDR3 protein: CASSEGTTDTQYF. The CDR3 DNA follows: TGCGCCAGCAGTGAGGGGACTACAGATACGCAGTATTTT.

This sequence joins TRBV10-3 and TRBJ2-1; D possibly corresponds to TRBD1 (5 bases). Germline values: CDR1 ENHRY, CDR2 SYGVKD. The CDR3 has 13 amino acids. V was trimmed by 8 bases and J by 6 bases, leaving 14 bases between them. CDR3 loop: CAILENRGNEQFF. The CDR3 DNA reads TGTGCCATCTTAGAGAATAGGGGCAATGAGCAGTTCTTC.

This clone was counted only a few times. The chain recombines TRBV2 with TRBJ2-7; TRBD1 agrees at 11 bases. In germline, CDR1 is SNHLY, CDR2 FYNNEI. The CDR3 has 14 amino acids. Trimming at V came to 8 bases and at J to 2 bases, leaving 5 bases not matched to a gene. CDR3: CASERDRGTYEQYF. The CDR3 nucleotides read TGTGCCAGCGAGAGGGACAGGGGGACCTACGAGCAGTACTTC.

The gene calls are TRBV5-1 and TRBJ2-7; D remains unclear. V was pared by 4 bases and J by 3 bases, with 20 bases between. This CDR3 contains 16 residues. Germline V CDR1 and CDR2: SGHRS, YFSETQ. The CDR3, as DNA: TGCGCCAGCAGCCCCCGGCGGTATGACGCTGGCTACGAGCAGTACTTC. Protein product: CASSPRRYDAGYEQYF.

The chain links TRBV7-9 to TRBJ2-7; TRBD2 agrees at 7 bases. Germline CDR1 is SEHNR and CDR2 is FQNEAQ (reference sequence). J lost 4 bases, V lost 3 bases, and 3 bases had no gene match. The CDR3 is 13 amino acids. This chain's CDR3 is CASSFVGGYEQYF. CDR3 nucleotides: TGTGCCAGCAGCTTTGTCGGGGGGTACGAGCAGTACTTC.

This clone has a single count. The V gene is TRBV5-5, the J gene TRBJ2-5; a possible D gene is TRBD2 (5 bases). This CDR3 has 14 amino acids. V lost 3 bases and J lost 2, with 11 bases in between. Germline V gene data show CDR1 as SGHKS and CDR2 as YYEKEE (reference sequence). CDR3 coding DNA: TGTGCCAGCAGCTCGGGCTGGGAGCAAGAGACCCAGTACTTC. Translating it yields CASSSGWEQETQYF.

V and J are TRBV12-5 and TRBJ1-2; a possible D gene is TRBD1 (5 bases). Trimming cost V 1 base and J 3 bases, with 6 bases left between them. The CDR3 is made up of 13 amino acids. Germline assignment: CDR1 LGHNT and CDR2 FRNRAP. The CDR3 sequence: CASGLGRDYGYTF. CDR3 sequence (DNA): TGTGCTAGTGGTTTGGGCAGGGACTATGGCTACACCTTC.

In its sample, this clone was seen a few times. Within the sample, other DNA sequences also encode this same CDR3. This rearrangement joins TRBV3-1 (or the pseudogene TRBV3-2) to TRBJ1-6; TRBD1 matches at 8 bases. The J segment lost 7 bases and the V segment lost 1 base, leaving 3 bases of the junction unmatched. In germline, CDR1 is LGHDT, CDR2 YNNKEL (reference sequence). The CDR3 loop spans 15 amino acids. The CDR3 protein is CASSQAGTGNSPLHF. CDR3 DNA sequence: TGTGCCAGCAGCCAAGCGGGGACAGGAAATTCACCCCTCCACTTT.

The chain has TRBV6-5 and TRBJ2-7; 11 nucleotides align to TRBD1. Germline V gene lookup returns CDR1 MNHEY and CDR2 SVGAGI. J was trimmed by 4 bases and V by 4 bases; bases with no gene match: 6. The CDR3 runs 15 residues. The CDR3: CASSSPGQGVYEQYF. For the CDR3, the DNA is TGTGCCAGCAGTTCGCCGGGACAGGGGGTGTACGAGCAGTACTTC.

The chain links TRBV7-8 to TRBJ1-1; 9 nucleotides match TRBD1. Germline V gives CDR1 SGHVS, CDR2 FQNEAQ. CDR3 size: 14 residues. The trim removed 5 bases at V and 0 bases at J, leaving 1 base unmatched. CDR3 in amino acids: CASSRTGVNTEAFF. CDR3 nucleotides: TGTGCCAGCAGCCGGACAGGGGTGAACACTGAAGCTTTCTTT.

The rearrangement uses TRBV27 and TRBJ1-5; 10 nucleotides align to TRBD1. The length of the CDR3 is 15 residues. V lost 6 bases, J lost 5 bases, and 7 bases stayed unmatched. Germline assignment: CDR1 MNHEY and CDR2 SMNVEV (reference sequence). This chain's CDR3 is CASRQTGGWDQPQHF. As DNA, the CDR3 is TGTGCCAGCAGACAGACAGGGGGCTGGGATCAGCCCCAGCATTTT.

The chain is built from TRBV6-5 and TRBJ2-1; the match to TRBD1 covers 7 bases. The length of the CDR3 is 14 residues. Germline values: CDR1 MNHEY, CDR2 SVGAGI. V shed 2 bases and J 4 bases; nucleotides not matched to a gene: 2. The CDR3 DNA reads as TGTGCCAGCAGTTACGAGGGGGCGTACAATGAGCAGTTCTTC. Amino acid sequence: CASSYEGAYNEQFF.

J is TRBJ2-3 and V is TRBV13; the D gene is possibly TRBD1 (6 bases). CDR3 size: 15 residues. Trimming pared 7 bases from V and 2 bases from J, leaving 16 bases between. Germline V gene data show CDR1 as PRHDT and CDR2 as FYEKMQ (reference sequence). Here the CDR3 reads CASTPRAGDTDTQYF. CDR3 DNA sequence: TGTGCCAGCACCCCGAGGGCAGGGGACACAGATACGCAGTATTTT.

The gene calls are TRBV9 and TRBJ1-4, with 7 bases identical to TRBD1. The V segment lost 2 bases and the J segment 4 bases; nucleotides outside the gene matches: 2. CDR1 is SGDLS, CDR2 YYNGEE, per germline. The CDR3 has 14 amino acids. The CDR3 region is CASSVGTDNEKLFF. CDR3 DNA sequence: TGTGCCAGCAGCGTGGGGACAGATAATGAAAAACTGTTTTTT.

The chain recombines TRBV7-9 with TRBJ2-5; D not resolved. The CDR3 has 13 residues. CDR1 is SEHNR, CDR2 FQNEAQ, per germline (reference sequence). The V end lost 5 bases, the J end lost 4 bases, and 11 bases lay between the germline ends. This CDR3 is CASSRAPGETQYF. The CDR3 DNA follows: TGTGCCAGCAGCAGGGCCCCCGGAGAGACCCAGTACTTC.

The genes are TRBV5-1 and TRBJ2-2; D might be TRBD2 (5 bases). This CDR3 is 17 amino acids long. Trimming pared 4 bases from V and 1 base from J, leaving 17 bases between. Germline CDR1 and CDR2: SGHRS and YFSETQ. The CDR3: CASSNNGVGRNTGELFF. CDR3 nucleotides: TGCGCCAGCAGCAACAACGGGGTTGGGAGGAACACCGGGGAGCTGTTTTTT.

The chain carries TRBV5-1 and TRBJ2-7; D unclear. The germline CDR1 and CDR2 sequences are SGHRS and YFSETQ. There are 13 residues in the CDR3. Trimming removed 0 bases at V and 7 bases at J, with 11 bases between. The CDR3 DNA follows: TGCGCCAGCAGCTTGGATACCACTATTGAGCAGTACTTC. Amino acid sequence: CASSLDTTIEQYF.

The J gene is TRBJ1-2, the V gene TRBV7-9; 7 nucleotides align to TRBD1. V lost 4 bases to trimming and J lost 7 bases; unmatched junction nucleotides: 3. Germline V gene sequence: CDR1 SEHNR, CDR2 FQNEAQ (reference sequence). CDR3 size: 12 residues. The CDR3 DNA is TGTGCCAGCAGCTCCGGACAGGCTGGCTACACCTTC. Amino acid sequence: CASSSGQAGYTF.

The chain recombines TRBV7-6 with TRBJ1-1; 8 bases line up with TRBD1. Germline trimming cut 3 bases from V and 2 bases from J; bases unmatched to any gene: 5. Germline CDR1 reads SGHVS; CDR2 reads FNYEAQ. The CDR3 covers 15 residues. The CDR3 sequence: CASSFSQGANTEAFF. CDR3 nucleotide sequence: TGTGCCAGCAGCTTCTCCCAGGGGGCCAACACTGAAGCTTTCTTT.